This T cell receptor (beta chain) was sequenced in a study of OX40 agonist ivuxolimab in advanced cancers. Across the whole study: Administration of intravenous ivuxolimab to patients occurred every 2 weeks at 0.01 to 10 mg/kg. Prior checkpoint blockade (anti-PD-1, anti-PD-L1 or anti-CTLA-4) was permitted; 40% had it. Study-wide results and limits: Among patients with partial responses at 0.1-3.0 mg/kg, clonal expansion was among the lowest.

About this clone itself: Antigen: not known.

Trimming took off 3 bases at V and 8 bases at J, with 17 bases between the two ends. The CDR3 sequence is 16 residues long. The germline V gene has CDR1 MNHNS and CDR2 SASEGT. On cycle 4 day 1 and cycle 7 day 1, as well as at baseline, blood was sampled. Sequencing was performed with immunoSEQ multiplex PCR; in TCRdb, only in-frame clones are kept and a portion is missing. This sample has about 84,000 clones, with roughly nine tenths found just once. This receptor was obtained from an adult with an advanced solid tumor such as melanoma, head and neck, liver or kidney cancer. The chain has TRBV6-1 and TRBJ1-6; possibly TRBD1 for D (6 bases). Sequenced here: CD4+ or CD8+ T cells sorted from blood, sampled in a trial of the OX40 agonist ivuxolimab. As DNA, the CDR3 is TGTGCCAGCAGTGAGGCGCAGGGGACCGGGGATTCACCCCTCCACTTT. Its translation: CASSEAQGTGDSPLHF.